This T cell receptor beta chain is drawn from a study of cytomegalovirus exposure and HLA in healthy donors. The study, taken as a whole, reports: The presence/absence work took it that sequencing depth was about the same across donors. There were some public TCRs occurring in many donors, but most TCR sequences were rare. Some highly shared sequence variants likely arose as a pipeline artifact.

Comment on this clone: Its antigen remains unknown.

The PCR made use of 60 Vbeta and 13 Jbeta primers. Measured with immunoSEQ multiplex PCR; TCRdb has only the in-frame clones, and not every one. The sample has around 100,000 clones, just under 80% seen once. The sequenced sample was PBMCs. The sequence came from a male donor in good health and CMV-seropositive.

The chain's CDR3 is CASSPHGEAPSEQYF. CDR3 in DNA: TGTGCCAGCAGCCCTCATGGCGAGGCCCCCTCCGAGCAGTACTTC. The gene calls are TRBV7-2 and TRBJ2-7; unclear D gene. V was cut by 5 bases and J by 6 bases, with 20 bases left in between. Germline CDR1 reads SGHTA; CDR2 reads FQGNSA. The CDR3 runs to 15 residues.